One sample yielded the 26 T cell receptor beta chains listed below, sequenced in a study of T-cell memory formation after mild COVID-19. TCRdb ran MiXCR on the 5' RACE reads and lists one entry per CDR3 protein. The table has 300,000 to 350,000 distinct CDR3 sequences, roughly 13% seen once. The sequencing sample was made of PBMCs or a T cell subset sorted from them (not recorded which). All receptors derive from a man in his late teens or twenties who had mild COVID-19 (a few samples of this study predate the infection). Cell type and time point are not known.

This clonotype was picked up a small number of times. V gene TRBV4-3 combines with J gene TRBJ1-5; D unclear. V lost 4 bases to trimming and J lost 1 base, with 8 bases between them. Looked up from germline, CDR1 is LGHNA and CDR2 is YSLEER. The CDR3 is 14 amino acids. In DNA, the CDR3 is TGCGCCAGCAGCCTCTTACTCAGCAATCAGCCCCAGCATTTT. Protein product: CASSLLLSNQPQHF.

This clonotype turned up a few times. The V and J genes are TRBV20-1 and TRBJ2-6, with D unclear. This CDR3 is 14 amino acids long. Trimming removed 5 bases from V and 3 bases from J, with 11 bases in between. CDR1 and CDR2 from the germline V gene are DFQATT and SNEGSKA (reference sequence). The CDR3 protein is CSAEVGDGANVLTF. In nucleotides, the CDR3 is TGCAGTGCTGAGGTTGGGGATGGGGCCAACGTCCTGACTTTC.

The chain links TRBV7-6 to TRBJ2-5; D may be TRBD1 (6 bases). Germline loops: CDR1 SGHVS, CDR2 FNYEAQ. V was clipped by 5 bases and J by 4 bases, with 20 bases between them. The CDR3 consists of 16 residues. The CDR3 region has the DNA TGTGCCAGCAGCCCGACTTTTATGGGGGCCGGAGAGACCCAGTACTTC. Translation: CASSPTFMGAGETQYF. The full variable domain, with the rest looked up from reference TRBV7-6 and TRBJ2-5, is GAGVSQSPRYKVTKRGQDVALRCDPISGHVSLYWYRQALGQGPEFLTYFNYEAQQDKSGLPNDRFSAERPEGSISTLTIQRTEQRDSAMYRCASSPTFMGAGETQYFGPGTRLLVL.

This clonotype was found a few times. The chain employs TRBV6-5 and TRBJ1-4, with D uncertain. V was pared by 0 bases and J by 13 bases, with 21 bases between. Germline V gene sequence: CDR1 MNHEY, CDR2 SVGAGI. This CDR3 is built from 16 residues. The CDR3 DNA reads as TGTGCCAGCAGTTACTCATCGCCAGGCCCAAATGAAGGACTGTTTTTT. This encodes CASSYSSPGPNEGLFF.

This clonotype appeared a few times. This rearrangement joins TRBV5-1 to TRBJ2-2; D ambiguous. Trimming stripped 0 bases from V and 7 bases from J, with 10 bases between. The CDR3 contains 14 residues. Germline-derived CDR1 and CDR2 are SGHRS and YFSETQ. CDR3: CASSLGNSDGELFF. The CDR3 coding sequence is TGCGCCAGCAGCTTGGGGAACAGTGACGGGGAGCTGTTTTTT. Looking up the rest from reference TRBV5-1 and TRBJ2-2 gives the full variable domain: KAGVTQTPRYLIKTRGQQVTLSCSPISGHRSVSWYQQTPGQGLQFLFEYFSETQRNKGNFPGRFSGRQFSNSRSEMNVSTLELGDSALYLCASSLGNSDGELFFGEGSRLTVL.

This clonotype showed up many times. The CDR3 nucleotides are TGTGCCAGCAGCTCGACTAGCGGGGGGCTCTCCTACAATGAGCAGTTCTTC. Its translation is CASSSTSGGLSYNEQFF. The V gene is TRBV6-5, the J gene TRBJ2-1, with 13 bases aligning to TRBD2. The CDR3 spans 17 residues. CDR1 MNHEY and CDR2 SVGAGI come from the germline V gene. V trimming: 6 bases; J trimming: 0 bases; junction bases outside the gene matches: 5.

This rearrangement joins TRBV4-3 to TRBJ1-2, with D unclear. V shed 4 bases and J shed 6 bases, with 21 bases lying between them. Germline V gives CDR1 LGHNA, CDR2 YSLEER. The CDR3 has 16 residues. The CDR3, as DNA: TGCGCCAGCAGCCCCTTCATCCAGACCGCTCTAGATGGCTACACCTTC. Translating gives CASSPFIQTALDGYTF.

This clonotype was detected many times. The chain carries TRBV9 and TRBJ2-1; 8 bases match TRBD1. The junction had 11 bases not matched to a gene; V was cut back by 3 bases and J by 9 bases. The germline V gene has CDR1 SGDLS and CDR2 YYNGEE. This CDR3 is 15 amino acids long. The CDR3 bases are TGTGCCAGCAGCGGTCTTGCTACAGGGGGTGGTGAGCAGTTCTTC. Amino acid sequence: CASSGLATGGGEQFF.

This chain connects TRBV7-2 to TRBJ1-3, with D perhaps TRBD1 (6 bases). V was pared by 6 bases and J by 0 bases, with 12 bases between. The CDR3 covers 15 residues. CDR1 is SGHTA, CDR2 FQGNSA, per germline. The CDR3 region is CASRPDSLSGNTIYF. The CDR3 region has the DNA TGTGCCAGCAGGCCGGACAGCCTCTCTGGAAACACCATATATTTT.

The rearrangement uses TRBV27 and TRBJ2-5; no reliable D call. The CDR3 contains 15 residues. Germline lookup yields CDR1 MNHEY and CDR2 SMNVEV (reference sequence). V dropped 0 bases and J dropped 5 bases, with 13 bases sitting between them. CDR3 sequence reads: CASSLSVGWWETQYF. In DNA, the CDR3 is TGTGCCAGCAGTTTATCGGTGGGGTGGTGGGAGACCCAGTACTTC.

This clonotype was detected only a few times. The chain employs TRBV7-9 and TRBJ2-3; 8 bases match TRBD2. This CDR3 has 19 residues. The J segment lost 4 bases and the V segment lost 0 bases, leaving 15 bases of the junction unmatched. The germline gives CDR1 SEHNR, CDR2 FQNEAQ (reference sequence). In DNA, the CDR3 is TGTGCCAGCAGCTTAGCGACGAGCGGGGGCCTCCTAAGGGCAGATACGCAGTATTTT. Translated: CASSLATSGGLLRADTQYF.

CDR3 DNA sequence: TGTGCCAGCAGTTTTCCTGGTGGGGGTCTAGTGAATGGCTACACCTTC. It codes for CASSFPGGGLVNGYTF. The chain combines TRBV12-3 or TRBV12-4 with TRBJ1-2; weak D call: TRBD1 (5 bases). V was clipped by 3 bases and J by 6 bases, with 20 bases between them. The CDR3 loop spans 16 amino acids.

This clonotype was seen only a few times. The chain recombines TRBV20-1 with TRBJ2-5; D perhaps matches TRBD1 (6 bases). Germline loops: CDR1 DFQATT, CDR2 SNEGSKA (reference sequence). The CDR3 contains 11 residues. V lost 5 bases, J lost 5 bases, and 9 bases lay in between. CDR3 residues: CSAQGSETQYF. Here the CDR3 DNA reads TGCAGTGCTCAGGGGTCGGAGACCCAGTACTTC.

The table lists this clonotype with a few counts. The rearrangement joins TRBV2 to TRBJ2-5; a possible D gene is TRBD2 (6 bases). CDR3 length: 16 amino acids. V lost 1 base to trimming and J lost 5 bases, with 17 bases between them. Germline V gene sequence: CDR1 SNHLY, CDR2 FYNNEI. CDR3 protein: CASSEGRGGSQETQYF. CDR3 coding DNA: TGTGCCAGCAGTGAAGGGCGGGGCGGCTCTCAGGAGACCCAGTACTTC.

The chain is built from TRBV12-3 or TRBV12-4 and TRBJ2-1; D call uncertain. Trimming stripped 2 bases from V and 4 bases from J, with 6 bases between. CDR3 length: 13 amino acids. The CDR3 region is CASSLQEYNEQFF. The DNA of the CDR3 is TGTGCCAGCAGTTTACAAGAATACAATGAGCAGTTCTTC.

CDR3 amino acids: CASSESSSNEKLFF. The CDR3 bases are TGCGCCAGCAGTGAATCGAGCTCGAATGAAAAACTGTTTTTT. The gene calls are TRBV10-1 and TRBJ1-4; no clear D. CDR3 length equals 14 residues. CDR1 and CDR2 (germline): WNHNN, SYGVQD (reference sequence). With 3 bases removed from V and 5 bases from J, the gap between germline ends came to 10 bases.

There are a few counts of this clonotype. The CDR3: CASSVTYGGTETQYF. The CDR3 DNA sequence: TGTGCCAGCAGTGTCACATACGGGGGCACGGAGACCCAGTACTTC. The chain has TRBV2 and TRBJ2-5; tentatively, D is TRBD1 or TRBD2 (6 bases each). In germline, CDR1 is SNHLY, CDR2 FYNNEI. CDR3 length equals 15 residues. Trimming left V 4 bases short and J 5 bases short, with 17 bases between.

The chain couples TRBV12-3 or TRBV12-4 to TRBJ2-2, with D tentatively TRBD1 (5 bases). The CDR3 is made up of 15 amino acids. The ends were cut back, 10 bases at V and 4 bases at J, with 19 bases in the middle. CDR3 protein: CATTESGLGTGELFF. The CDR3 nucleotides are TGTGCCACCACCGAATCAGGGCTCGGCACCGGGGAGCTGTTTTTT.

This clonotype occurred a few times. The rearrangement uses TRBV5-1 and TRBJ2-7, with D perhaps matching TRBD2 (5 bases). This CDR3 is built from 16 residues. Trimming took 3 bases from V and 3 from J, leaving 19 bases between them. CDR1 SGHRS and CDR2 YFSETQ come from the germline V gene. CDR3 loop: CASSSLLGLAVYEQYF. CDR3 nucleotide sequence: TGCGCCAGCAGCTCATTACTAGGGTTAGCAGTCTACGAGCAGTACTTC.

The V call is TRBV18, the J call TRBJ2-7; D not resolved. Trimming stripped 2 bases from V and 4 bases from J, with 15 bases between. CDR3 length equals 15 residues. CDR1 and CDR2 from the germline V gene are KGHSH and LQKENI. CDR3 region: CASSPFAAREYEQYF. CDR3 nucleotides: TGTGCCAGCTCACCATTCGCGGCCAGAGAATACGAGCAGTACTTC. The full variable domain, in which reference TRBV18 and TRBJ2-7 provide the parts outside the CDR3, is NAGVMQNPRHLVRRRGQEARLRCSPMKGHSHVYWYRQLPEEGLKFMVYLQKENIIDESGMPKERFSAEFPKEGPSILRIQQVVRGDSAAYFCASSPFAAREYEQYFGPGTRLTVT.

There are many counts of this clonotype. The CDR3 here is CASSWTGTGDGEQYV. Here the CDR3 DNA reads TGCGCCAGCAGCTGGACGGGGACAGGGGATGGCGAGCAGTACGTC. V is TRBV5-1 and J is TRBJ2-7; 10 bases are a match to TRBD1. The CDR3 has 15 residues. Germline V gene sequence: CDR1 SGHRS, CDR2 YFSETQ. With 3 bases clipped from V and 6 bases from J, the junction kept 9 bases outside the gene matches.

This chain links TRBV18 with TRBJ2-1; 9 nucleotides line up with TRBD2. V shed 1 base and J 5 bases; nucleotides not matched to a gene: 6. Looked up from germline, CDR1 is KGHSH and CDR2 is LQKENI. CDR3 length: 16 amino acids. CDR3 loop: CASSPLVSGGNNEQFF. In nucleotides, the CDR3 is TGTGCCAGCTCACCACTCGTAAGCGGGGGGAACAATGAGCAGTTCTTC.

J is TRBJ2-5 and V is TRBV24-1; the match to TRBD1 covers 8 bases. There are 13 residues in the CDR3. The V and J ends lost 7 bases and 4 bases, in that order; junction bases with no gene match: 4. The germline gives CDR1 KGHDR, CDR2 SFDVKD. In DNA form, the CDR3 reads TGTGCCACCAGCCGGGGACAGGTAGAGACCCAGTACTTC. It encodes CATSRGQVETQYF.

The rearrangement joins TRBV7-9 to TRBJ2-3; D unresolved. The V and J ends lost 0 bases and 5 bases respectively, with 9 bases between them. CDR3 length equals 14 residues. Germline CDR1 is SEHNR and CDR2 is FQNEAQ (reference sequence). The CDR3 loop is CASSLAPLIDTQYF. CDR3 bases: TGTGCCAGCAGCTTAGCTCCCCTCATAGATACGCAGTATTTT.

This clonotype was picked up a small number of times. The chain joins TRBV4-3 to TRBJ2-7; possible D gene TRBD1, 6 bases. The CDR3 spans 15 residues. V was pared by 1 base and J by 5 bases, with 15 bases between. Germline CDR1 and CDR2: LGHNA and YSLEER. The CDR3 reads CASSQVVTGRHEQYF. In nucleotides, the CDR3 is TGCGCCAGCAGCCAAGTAGTGACAGGTCGGCACGAGCAGTACTTC.

This clonotype was found a few times. The chain employs TRBV7-9 and TRBJ2-7; a possible D gene is TRBD2 (6 bases). CDR1 and CDR2 from the germline V gene are SEHNR and FQNEAQ (reference sequence). The CDR3 sequence is 13 residues long. Trimming cost V 3 bases and J 7 bases, with 13 bases left between them. CDR3 amino acids: CASSLGGTSEQYF. For the CDR3, the DNA is TGTGCCAGCAGCTTGGGCGGGACGTCTGAGCAGTACTTC.